This T cell receptor (beta chain) derives from a study of blood T cell repertoires in COVID-19. On the study more broadly: There were acute and convalescent COVID-19 samples, and they came from the United States, Italy and Spain. Sources were T cells, B-cell-depleted T cells, or PBMCs; the material itself was cDNA or gDNA.

The junction had 0 bases not matched to a gene; V was cut back by 3 bases and J by 4 bases. The CDR3 runs 13 residues. Per germline, CDR1 LNHNV and CDR2 YYDKDF (reference sequence). In the authors' methods: Reference gene primer amplification gave nucleated cell count estimates. Sequencing was performed with immunoSEQ multiplex PCR; in TCRdb, only in-frame clones are kept and a portion is missing. The V and J calls and clone size are taken from that table; D and trimming were inferred from the DNA. The sample holds approximately 50,000 clones, 70% to 90% seen once. The TCR was taken from a man aged 55 to 70 with COVID-19, enrolled during active disease. This chain joins TRBV15 and TRBJ2-1; the match to TRBD2 covers 7 bases. The sequenced sample was peripheral blood. The CDR3 spells CATSRGGYNEQFF. In DNA form, the CDR3 reads TGTGCCACCAGCAGGGGAGGGTACAATGAGCAGTTCTTC.